This T cell receptor (beta chain) was identified during a study of beta chain features in type 1 diabetes. Study observations and caveats: TCRB CDR3 length was moderately but significantly reduced in all four CD4+ subsets of Type 1 diabetes patients.

Comments on this clone: The antigen remains undetermined.

cDNA synthesis used the whole RNA isolate, giving expressed TCRB sequences. The table came from immunoSEQ multiplex PCR; TCRdb's copy has only in-frame clones and leaves some out. This table holds approximately 37,000 clones, about two thirds found once. CD45RO/CCR7/CD25/CD127/CD95/CD27 sorting isolated CD4+ naive, central memory, regulatory and stem cell-like memory cells. V was trimmed by 6 bases and J by 2 bases, leaving 5 bases between them. This CDR3 region has 11 residues. Germline values: CDR1 DFQATT, CDR2 SNEGSKA (reference sequence). The sequencing sample was made of Tregs from blood. The sequence derives from a young woman in good health. The chain recombines TRBV20-1 with TRBJ2-1; tentative D call: TRBD2 (5 bases). The CDR3 is CSATTYNEQFF. For the CDR3, the DNA is TGCAGTGCGACTACCTACAATGAGCAGTTCTTC.